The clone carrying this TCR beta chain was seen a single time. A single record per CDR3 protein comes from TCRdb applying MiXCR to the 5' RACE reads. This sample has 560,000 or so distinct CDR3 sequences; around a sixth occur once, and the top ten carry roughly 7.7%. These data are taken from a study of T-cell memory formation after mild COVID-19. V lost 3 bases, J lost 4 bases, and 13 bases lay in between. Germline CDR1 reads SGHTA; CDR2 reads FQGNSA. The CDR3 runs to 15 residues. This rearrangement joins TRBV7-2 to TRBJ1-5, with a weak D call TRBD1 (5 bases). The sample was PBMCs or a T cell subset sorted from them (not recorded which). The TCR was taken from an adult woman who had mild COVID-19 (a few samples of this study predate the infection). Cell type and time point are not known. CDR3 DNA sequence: TGTGCCAGCAGCTTCTCTGGGACGGCTAATCAGCCCCAGCATTTT. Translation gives CASSFSGTANQPQHF. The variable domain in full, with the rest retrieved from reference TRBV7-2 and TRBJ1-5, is GAGVSQSPSNKVTEKGKDVELRCDPISGHTALYWYRQSLGQGLEFLIYFQGNSAPDKSGLPSDRFSAERTGGSVSTLTIQRTQQEDSAVYLCASSFSGTANQPQHFGDGTRLSIL.